This T cell receptor (beta chain) comes out of a study of blood T cell repertoires in COVID-19. Study information: Acute and convalescent COVID-19 specimens originated in the United States, Italy and Spain. PBMCs, B-cell-depleted T cells, or T cells provided the cDNA or gDNA that made up the material.

About this clone itself: This specimen includes other DNA sequences encoding the same CDR3.

Assay used: immunoSEQ multiplex PCR; TCRdb lists only in-frame clones, some missing. The sample lists roughly 250,000 clones; roughly 80% were seen once. V lost 4 bases and J lost 4, with 5 bases in between. This CDR3 region has 11 residues. Germline V lookup: CDR1 KGHSH, CDR2 LQKENI. Sequencing was carried out using peripheral blood. This TCR derives from a woman in her sixties with active or convalescent COVID-19. This chain uses TRBV18 with TRBJ2-7, with D hard to call. CDR3 amino acids: CASSLSYEQYF. Here the CDR3 DNA reads TGTGCCAGCTCACTTAGTTACGAGCAGTACTTC.